This note documents a single T cell receptor (beta chain) sequence. This entry comes from a study of blood T cell repertoires in COVID-19. Produced via immunoSEQ multiplex PCR; TCRdb's table is partial and in-frame only. The sample has hundreds of thousands of clones, 80% to 90% seen once. Everyone who took part was roughly 18 to 100 years old, and they came from over 20 US areas. The CDR3 extends over 13 amino acids. Trimming left V 3 bases short and J 7 bases short, with 16 bases between. CDR1 is GTSNPN, CDR2 SVGIG, per germline (reference sequence). The sequencing input was PBMCs or T cells enriched from blood (not recorded which). The sequence was collected from a young man who had recovered from COVID-19. The genes are TRBV30 and TRBJ2-7; a weak D match, TRBD2 (5 bases). CDR3 nucleotides: TGTGCCTGGAGCAAGGCGGACTTGAGGGAGCAGTACTTC. It yields the protein CAWSKADLREQYF.